This TCR beta chain was profiled in a study of blood T cell repertoires in COVID-19. As for the study in general: Researchers got acute and convalescent COVID-19 samples from the United States, Italy and Spain.

Which cohort a participant joined came from the clinical history participants gave. Measured with immunoSEQ multiplex PCR; TCRdb has only the in-frame clones, and not every one. There are roughly 160,000 clones in the sample; roughly 85% occur only once, and about 20% lies in the top ten. There are 14 residues in the CDR3. Germline V gene sequence: CDR1 SNHLY, CDR2 FYNNEI. V trimming: 9 bases; J trimming: 2 bases; junction bases outside the gene matches: 5. Material for sequencing was PBMCs or T cells enriched from blood (not recorded which). This chain uses TRBV2 with TRBJ2-3, with 10 bases aligning to TRBD2. The source is a woman between 65 and 79 years old in a cohort exposed to, infected with or recovered from COVID-19 (not recorded which). The CDR3 reads CASALAGVTDTQYF. CDR3 sequence (DNA): TGTGCCAGTGCCCTAGCGGGGGTCACAGATACGCAGTATTTT.